This passage covers 32 T cell receptor beta chains from one sample sequenced in a study of regulatory T cells in long-lasting Graves disease. The time point denotes: newly diagnosed GD, antithyroid drugs for less than 3 months. The authors made the TCR library using RNA they extracted from PBMCs. With iRepertoire HTBI primers and Arm-PCR of CDR3 regions, TCR beta libraries were built. A single record per CDR3 protein comes from TCRdb applying MiXCR to the multiplex PCR reads. The repertoire includes about half a million distinct CDR3 sequences, around 12% of them detected once, and around 9.3% sits in the top ten. These data are also associated with another study on T cells in Graves' hyperthyroidism and ophthalmopathy.

The sequenced sample was peripheral blood mononuclear cells (PBMCs), obtained at new diagnosis, from a patient treated with antithyroid drugs. The receptors were gathered from a woman in her twenties or thirties with Graves disease.

The chain employs TRBV2 and TRBJ1-3, with D tentatively TRBD1 (5 bases). The CDR3 has 15 amino acids. Trimming took off 6 bases at V and 0 bases at J, with 12 bases between the two ends. Germline V gene lookup returns CDR1 SNHLY and CDR2 FYNNEI. Here the CDR3 reads CASRGTVFSGNTIYF. The CDR3 region has the DNA TGTGCCAGCAGAGGGACCGTCTTCTCTGGAAACACCATATATTTT.

In its sample, this clonotype was seen many times. The chain is built from TRBV13 and TRBJ2-5; 9 bases are shared with TRBD2. This CDR3 has 15 amino acids. V shed 4 bases, J shed 4 bases, and the junction held 7 bases outside the gene matches. CDR1 is PRHDT, CDR2 FYEKMQ, per germline (reference sequence). The CDR3 protein is CASSSGLAPGETQYF. Here the CDR3 DNA reads TGTGCCAGCAGCTCCGGACTAGCGCCCGGAGAGACCCAGTACTTC.

This clonotype appeared many times. This chain uses TRBV5-1 with TRBJ2-1; 12 nucleotides agree with TRBD2. V gave up 4 bases and J gave up 8 bases; unmatched junction bases: 4. The CDR3 extends over 14 amino acids. CDR1 is SGHRS and CDR2 is YFSETQ in the germline V gene. For the CDR3, the DNA is TGCGCCAGCAGCATGACTAGCGGGAGTTATGAGCAGTTCTTC. Protein product: CASSMTSGSYEQFF.

This clonotype appeared many times. The chain is built from TRBV6-1 and TRBJ2-3, with 7 positions matching TRBD2. The germline V gene has CDR1 MNHNS and CDR2 SASEGT. CDR3 length: 19 residues. V dropped 5 bases and J dropped 6; count of bases not matched to a gene: 23. The CDR3 sequence is CASSPSGGLPLLSVDTQYF. CDR3 coding DNA: TGTGCCAGCAGTCCGTCCGGGGGACTACCCCTCTTATCAGTCGATACGCAGTATTTT.

The chain uses TRBV20-1 and TRBJ2-7; 9 bases align to TRBD1. CDR3 length: 12 residues. V lost 8 bases, J lost 7 bases, and 9 bases stayed unmatched. Per the germline V gene, CDR1 is DFQATT and CDR2 is SNEGSKA (reference sequence). As DNA, the CDR3 is TGCAGTCTCCGGGACAGGGCGCTTGAGCAGTACTTC. This sequence encodes CSLRDRALEQYF.

This clonotype was counted ten times or more. The chain uses TRBV20-1 and TRBJ2-1, with D possibly TRBD1 on 6 matching bases. The length of the CDR3 is 13 residues. Trimming left V 3 bases short and J 4 bases short, with 10 bases between. Germline loops: CDR1 DFQATT, CDR2 SNEGSKA (reference sequence). In DNA, the CDR3 is TGCAGTGCTAGCCGGGACACTTACAATGAGCAGTTCTTC. Encoded protein: CSASRDTYNEQFF.

This clonotype was seen at least ten times. The rearrangement links TRBV27 to TRBJ2-1; 9 nucleotides agree with TRBD2. Germline loops: CDR1 MNHEY, CDR2 SMNVEV (reference sequence). The CDR3 totals 17 residues. V was pared by 1 base and J by 6 bases, with 10 bases of the junction left unmatched. CDR3 in amino acids: CASSLYPSGIIFNEQFF. The CDR3 DNA reads TGTGCCAGCAGTTTATACCCTAGCGGGATAATCTTCAATGAGCAGTTCTTC.

This clonotype was picked up many times. The V gene is TRBV12-3 or TRBV12-4, the J gene TRBJ2-3; tentative D call: TRBD2 (7 bases). This CDR3 region has 15 residues. Trimming cost V 10 bases and J 3 bases, with 20 bases left between them. The CDR3 loop is CATAVRGGATDTQYF. CDR3 coding DNA: TGTGCCACAGCAGTGAGGGGGGGAGCTACAGATACGCAGTATTTT.

This clonotype was counted many times. The chain employs TRBV2 and TRBJ2-7; 9 bases match TRBD2. This CDR3 has 17 amino acids. CDR1 and CDR2 (germline): SNHLY, FYNNEI. J lost 0 bases, V lost 3 bases, and 9 bases had no gene match. The CDR3 DNA sequence: TGTGCCAGCAGTGAGGCGGGAGGACTAGCGCACTCCTACGAGCAGTACTTC. This gives the protein CASSEAGGLAHSYEQYF.

In this sample, this clonotype turned up many times. This chain connects TRBV10-2 to TRBJ2-1, with 10 bases fitting TRBD2. Germline trimming cut 6 bases from V and 6 bases from J; bases unmatched to any gene: 5. The V gene's germline CDR1 is WSHSY and CDR2 SAAADI. The CDR3 is 14 residues long. CDR3 amino acids: CASRLAGEVNEQFF. The CDR3 nucleotides are TGCGCCAGCAGGCTAGCGGGAGAAGTCAATGAGCAGTTCTTC.

This clonotype was picked up a small number of times. The DNA of the CDR3 is TGTGCCACAAAACCAGGTATAGGGAGCTACGAGCAGTACTTC. Translated, it gives CATKPGIGSYEQYF. The V gene is TRBV19, the J gene TRBJ2-7; D is possibly TRBD2 (5 bases). V was shortened by 10 bases and J by 3 bases, with 19 bases between the two germline ends. Germline V gene data show CDR1 as LNHDA and CDR2 as SQIVND (reference sequence). The CDR3 covers 14 residues.

This clonotype came up a few times. The rearrangement joins TRBV7-2 to TRBJ2-7, with D possibly called TRBD1 or TRBD2 (7 bases each). V was clipped by 7 bases and J by 4 bases, with 26 bases between them. The CDR3 is 17 amino acids. From germline, CDR1 is SGHTA and CDR2 FQGNSA. CDR3 sequence: CASTLLEGQGGVYEQYF. The CDR3 bases are TGTGCCAGCACCCTCCTTGAGGGGCAGGGGGGGGTGTACGAGCAGTACTTC.

CDR3 sequence reads: CASSIDHGPLLNYGYTF. CDR3 nucleotides: TGTGCCAGTAGTATAGACCATGGACCGCTTCTTAACTATGGCTACACCTTC. V usage is TRBV19 and J usage is TRBJ1-2; D unclear. The CDR3 has 17 amino acids. V gave up 0 bases and J gave up 1 base, with 15 bases separating them. CDR1 is LNHDA, CDR2 SQIVND, per germline (reference sequence).

This clonotype was seen only a few times. The CDR3 DNA sequence: TGTGCCAGCAGGAATGGAGATAATGAGCAGTTCTTC. It yields the protein CASRNGDNEQFF. This chain links TRBV7-9 with TRBJ2-1; no firm D call. V lost 6 bases and J lost 7, with 10 bases in between. The CDR3 has 12 amino acids. Germline V gene sequence: CDR1 SEHNR, CDR2 FQNEAQ (reference sequence). Complete variable domain (other parts from reference TRBV7-9 and TRBJ2-1): DTGVSQNPRHKITKRGQNVTFRCDPISEHNRLYWYRQTLGQGPEFLTYFQNEAQLEKSRLLSDRFSAERPKGSFSTLEIQRTEQGDSAMYLCASRNGDNEQFFGPGTRLTVL.

This chain joins TRBV6-1 and TRBJ2-7; the match to TRBD2 covers 14 bases. Per germline, CDR1 MNHNS and CDR2 SASEGT. This CDR3 has 15 residues. J was trimmed by 6 bases and V by 6 bases; bases with no gene match: 7. The CDR3 bases are TGTGCCAGCAGACAGGGACTAGCGGGAGTTGCCGAGCAGTACTTC. It is translated as CASRQGLAGVAEQYF.

This clonotype was observed many times. The rearrangement uses TRBV2 and TRBJ2-6; D is uncertain. CDR3 length: 12 amino acids. Trimming removed 7 bases from V and 3 bases from J, with 4 bases in between. Germline CDR1 SNHLY, CDR2 FYNNEI. The CDR3 nucleotides are TGTGCCAGCATTGGTGGGGCCAACGTCCTGACTTTC. Translating it yields CASIGGANVLTF.

This clonotype occurred many times. The genes are TRBV7-3 and TRBJ2-3; 10 positions agree with TRBD2. The trim removed 5 bases at V and 6 bases at J, leaving 5 bases unmatched. The germline V gene has CDR1 SGHTA and CDR2 FQGTGA. This CDR3 region has 14 residues. CDR3 DNA: TGTGCCAGCAGCGAGCCTAGCGGGAGCGATACGCAGTATTTT. It encodes CASSEPSGSDTQYF.

Concerning this clonotype: A much bigger clone sits one base away, suggesting this may be a read error. The CDR3 bases are TGCAGCGTTGGTCCTAGCGGAGTTCTACAAGAGACCCAGTACTTC. This sequence encodes CSVGPSGVLQETQYF. This chain joins TRBV29-1 and TRBJ2-5, with 7 nucleotides matching TRBD2. Germline V gene lookup returns CDR1 SQVTM and CDR2 ANQGSEA. Trimming cost V 4 bases and J 2 bases; bases outside gene matches: 10. The CDR3 consists of 15 residues.

V and J are TRBV5-1 and TRBJ2-3; TRBD2 aligns across 8 bases. Looked up from germline, CDR1 is SGHRS and CDR2 is YFSETQ. The CDR3 has 15 residues. Trimming at V came to 1 base and at J to 5 bases, leaving 6 bases not matched to a gene. The CDR3 nucleotides read TGCGCCAGCAGCTTGCAACGGGAGGGCCTAGATACGCAGTATTTT. Translation gives CASSLQREGLDTQYF.

This clonotype was found many times. This chain joins TRBV12-3 or TRBV12-4 and TRBJ2-7, with D maybe TRBD2 (5 bases). The CDR3 spans 13 residues. The ends were cut back, 5 bases at V and 4 bases at J, with 12 bases in the middle. The chain's CDR3 is CASSLKLAYEQYF. The CDR3 region has the DNA TGTGCCAGCAGTCTAAAGCTAGCTTACGAGCAGTACTTC.

The rearrangement links TRBV6-9 to TRBJ2-6; D possibly corresponds to TRBD1 (6 bases). CDR3 length equals 16 residues. Germline V gene sequence: CDR1 MNHGY, CDR2 SVAAGI. V was clipped by 3 bases and J by 0 bases, with 9 bases between them. Here the CDR3 DNA reads TGTGCCAGCAGTTACTTAGGGGGCTCTGGGGCCAACGTCCTGACTTTC. Translation gives CASSYLGGSGANVLTF.

This clonotype was seen ten or more times. This chain connects TRBV20-1 to TRBJ2-3, with 8 positions matching TRBD1. The CDR3 covers 16 residues. CDR1 is DFQATT and CDR2 is SNEGSKA in the germline V gene (reference sequence). Losses at the gene ends were 2 bases for V and 7 bases for J; bases not matched to a gene: 14. The CDR3 sequence is CSARFNWDRSSNTQYF. CDR3 DNA sequence: TGCAGTGCTAGATTTAATTGGGACAGGAGTTCAAATACGCAGTATTTT.

In this sample, this clonotype turned up many times. The J gene is TRBJ2-1, the V gene TRBV6-1; tentatively, D is TRBD2 (5 bases). This CDR3 is 14 amino acids long. V was trimmed by 2 bases and J by 9 bases, leaving 14 bases between them. The germline CDR1 and CDR2 sequences are MNHNS and SASEGT. In DNA, the CDR3 is TGTGCCAGCAGTGAACGGGGTAGGGCGAGTGAGCAGTTCTTC. This gives the protein CASSERGRASEQFF.

CDR3 amino acids: CSARLAGEWTGELFF. The CDR3 bases are TGCAGTGCAAGACTAGCGGGAGAGTGGACCGGGGAGCTGTTTTTT. This chain uses TRBV20-1 with TRBJ2-2; 12 bases map to TRBD2. The germline V gene has CDR1 DFQATT and CDR2 SNEGSKA (reference sequence). J lost 5 bases, V lost 6 bases, and 7 bases had no gene match. The CDR3 contains 15 residues.

Note on this clonotype: The junction departs from the called germline gene at one end, perhaps through a read error. The V gene is TRBV14, the J gene TRBJ2-2, with 8 positions matching TRBD2. Germline values: CDR1 SGHDN, CDR2 FVKESK. This CDR3 contains 19 residues. DNA for the CDR3: TGTGCTAGCAGCCACACTAGCGGCGGGAGAGGAGGGGGAGCCGGGGAGCTGTTTTTT. Amino acids: CASSHTSGGRGGGAGELFF.

This clonotype was counted at least ten times. V gene TRBV20-1 combines with J gene TRBJ1-5; D unresolved. V lost 3 bases, J lost 4 bases, and 13 bases lay in between. Looked up from germline, CDR1 is DFQATT and CDR2 is SNEGSKA (reference sequence). The CDR3 loop spans 14 amino acids. The CDR3 sequence is CSASQMIKNQPQHF. In nucleotides, the CDR3 is TGCAGTGCTAGTCAGATGATAAAAAATCAGCCCCAGCATTTT.

The chain couples TRBV12-3 or TRBV12-4 to TRBJ2-7; possible D gene TRBD1, 6 bases. CDR3 length equals 14 residues. V lost 6 bases to trimming and J lost 3 bases, with 15 bases between them. For the CDR3, the DNA is TGTGCCAGCAGCCCGACAGGACCTGACTACGAGCAGTACTTC. Its translation: CASSPTGPDYEQYF.

This clonotype was recorded many times. The genes are TRBV7-2 and TRBJ2-1, with 11 bases identical to TRBD2. Germline CDR1 is SGHTA and CDR2 is FQGNSA. The CDR3 loop spans 16 amino acids. V was pared by 5 bases and J by 8 bases, with 11 bases of the junction left unmatched. As DNA, the CDR3 is TGTGCCAGCAGCCCGCCTGCCCTAGCGGGAGGCTATGAGCAGTTCTTC. Translated, it gives CASSPPALAGGYEQFF.

In its sample, this clonotype was seen many times. The CDR3 reads CASSLGTSGKETQYF. CDR3 DNA sequence: TGTGCCAGCAGCTTAGGGACTAGCGGAAAAGAGACCCAGTACTTC. This rearrangement joins TRBV11-2 to TRBJ2-5, with 10 bases that match TRBD2. With V trimmed by 1 base and J by 3 bases, 2 bases remained unmatched. Germline lookup yields CDR1 SGHAT and CDR2 FQNNGV. This CDR3 comprises 15 residues.

For this clonotype: Possible read error: a much larger clone is one base away. This chain connects TRBV28 to TRBJ1-5; no clear D gene. The CDR3 covers 15 residues. Between the trimmed V and J ends, which lost 0 bases and 9 bases, there was a span of 15 bases. Germline CDR1 is MDHEN and CDR2 is SYDVKM. This chain's CDR3 is CASSLWLGRSGPQHF. CDR3 DNA: TGTGCCAGCAGTTTATGGCTCGGGCGATCAGGGCCCCAGCATTTT. Variable domain in full (rest from reference TRBV28 and TRBJ1-5): DVKVTQSSRYLVKRTGEKVFLECVQDMDHENMFWYRQDPGLGLRLIYFSYDVKMKEKGDIPEGYSVSREKKERFSLILESASTNQTSMYLCASSLWLGRSGPQHFGDGTRLSIL.

This clonotype was picked up many times. V and J are TRBV24-1 and TRBJ2-2, with D perhaps TRBD1 (6 bases). CDR1 and CDR2 (germline): KGHDR, SFDVKD. V lost 4 bases and J 1 base, leaving 9 bases between the germline ends. This CDR3 comprises 15 residues. The DNA for the CDR3 is TGTGCCACCAGTGACCCGACAGGGAACACCGGGGAGCTGTTTTTT. It yields the protein CATSDPTGNTGELFF.

This clonotype was found many times. V gene TRBV27 combines with J gene TRBJ2-7, with TRBD1 matching over 8 bases. With 9 bases clipped from V and 0 bases from J, the junction kept 10 bases outside the gene matches. CDR1 and CDR2 (germline): MNHEY, SMNVEV (reference sequence). This CDR3 is 15 amino acids long. The CDR3 here is CASKARTGISYEQYF. In DNA form, the CDR3 reads TGTGCCAGTAAGGCCAGGACAGGGATCTCCTACGAGCAGTACTTC.